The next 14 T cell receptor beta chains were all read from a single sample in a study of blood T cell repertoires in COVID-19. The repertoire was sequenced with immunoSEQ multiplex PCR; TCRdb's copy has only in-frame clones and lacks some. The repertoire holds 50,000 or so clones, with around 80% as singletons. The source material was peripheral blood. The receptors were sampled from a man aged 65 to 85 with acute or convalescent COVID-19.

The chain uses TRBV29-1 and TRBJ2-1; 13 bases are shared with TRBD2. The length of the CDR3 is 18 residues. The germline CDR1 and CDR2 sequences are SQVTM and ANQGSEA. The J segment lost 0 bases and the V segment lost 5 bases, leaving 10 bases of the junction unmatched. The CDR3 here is CSVRGLAGDRRSYNEQFF. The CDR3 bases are TGCAGCGTTCGCGGACTAGCGGGAGATCGTCGCTCCTACAATGAGCAGTTCTTC.

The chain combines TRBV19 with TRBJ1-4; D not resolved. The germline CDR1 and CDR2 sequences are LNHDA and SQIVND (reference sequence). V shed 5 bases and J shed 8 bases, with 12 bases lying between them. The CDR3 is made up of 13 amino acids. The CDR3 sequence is CASSRGSGEKLFF. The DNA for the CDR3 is TGTGCCAGTAGTCGTGGATCGGGGGAAAAACTGTTTTTT.

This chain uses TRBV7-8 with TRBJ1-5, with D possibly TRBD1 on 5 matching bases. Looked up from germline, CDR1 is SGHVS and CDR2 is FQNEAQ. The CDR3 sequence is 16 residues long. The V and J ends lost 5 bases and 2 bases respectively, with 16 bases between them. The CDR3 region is CASSPQGILGNQPQHF. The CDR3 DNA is TGTGCCAGCAGCCCGCAGGGAATACTTGGCAATCAGCCCCAGCATTTT.

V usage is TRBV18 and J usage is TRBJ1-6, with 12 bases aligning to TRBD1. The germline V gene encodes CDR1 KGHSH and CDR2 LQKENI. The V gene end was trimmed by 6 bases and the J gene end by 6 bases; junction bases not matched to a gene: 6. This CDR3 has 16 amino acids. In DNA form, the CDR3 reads TGTGCCAGCTCCCGGGGACAGGGGGCGACTAATTCACCCCTCCACTTT. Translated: CASSRGQGATNSPLHF.

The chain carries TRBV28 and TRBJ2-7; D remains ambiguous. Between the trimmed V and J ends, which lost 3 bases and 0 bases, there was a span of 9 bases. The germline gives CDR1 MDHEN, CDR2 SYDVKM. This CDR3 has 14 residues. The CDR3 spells CASSFVVSSYEQYF. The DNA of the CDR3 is TGTGCCAGCAGTTTCGTGGTGAGCTCCTACGAGCAGTACTTC.

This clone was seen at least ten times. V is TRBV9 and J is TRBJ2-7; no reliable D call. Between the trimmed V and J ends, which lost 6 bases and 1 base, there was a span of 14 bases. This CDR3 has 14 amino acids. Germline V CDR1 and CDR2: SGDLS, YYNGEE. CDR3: CASTPAQASYEQYF. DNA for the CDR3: TGTGCCAGCACCCCCGCGCAGGCTTCCTACGAGCAGTACTTC.

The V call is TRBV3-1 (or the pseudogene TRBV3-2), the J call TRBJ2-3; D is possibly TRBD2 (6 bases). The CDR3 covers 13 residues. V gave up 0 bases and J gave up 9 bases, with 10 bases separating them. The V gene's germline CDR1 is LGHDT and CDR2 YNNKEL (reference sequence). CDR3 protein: CASSQDGEETQYF. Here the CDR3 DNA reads TGTGCCAGCAGCCAAGACGGGGAGGAAACGCAGTATTTT.

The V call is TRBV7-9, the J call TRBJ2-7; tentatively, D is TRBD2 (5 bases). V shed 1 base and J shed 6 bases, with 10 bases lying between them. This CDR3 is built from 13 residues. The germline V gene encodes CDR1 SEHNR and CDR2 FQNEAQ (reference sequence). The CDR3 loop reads CASSLVGAAEQYF. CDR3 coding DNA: TGTGCCAGCAGCTTAGTGGGAGCCGCCGAGCAGTACTTC.

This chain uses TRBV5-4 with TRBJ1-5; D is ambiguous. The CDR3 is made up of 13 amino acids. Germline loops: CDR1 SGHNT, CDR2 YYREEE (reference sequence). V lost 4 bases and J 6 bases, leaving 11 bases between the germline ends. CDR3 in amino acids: CASSLDYGQPQHF. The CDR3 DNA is TGTGCCAGCAGCCTAGATTATGGTCAGCCCCAGCATTTT.

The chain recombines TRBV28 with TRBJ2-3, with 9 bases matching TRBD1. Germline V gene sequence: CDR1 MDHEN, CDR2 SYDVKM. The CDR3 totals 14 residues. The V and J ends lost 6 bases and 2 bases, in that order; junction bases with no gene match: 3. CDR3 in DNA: TGTGCCAGCAGCCGGACAGGGGTCACAGATACGCAGTATTTT. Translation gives CASSRTGVTDTQYF.

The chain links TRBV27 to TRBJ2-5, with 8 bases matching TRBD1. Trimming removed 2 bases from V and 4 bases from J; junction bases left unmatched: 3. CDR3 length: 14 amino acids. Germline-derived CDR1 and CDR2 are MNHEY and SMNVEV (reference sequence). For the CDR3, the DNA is TGTGCCAGCAGTTTACGCGGACAGGGAGAGACCCAGTACTTC. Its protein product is CASSLRGQGETQYF.

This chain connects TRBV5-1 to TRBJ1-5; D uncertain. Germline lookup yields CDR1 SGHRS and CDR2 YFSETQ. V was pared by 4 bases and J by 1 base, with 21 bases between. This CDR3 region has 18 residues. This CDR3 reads CASSTSGGSLESNQPQHF. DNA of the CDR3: TGCGCCAGCAGCACGAGTGGAGGCAGTCTGGAAAGCAATCAGCCCCAGCATTTT. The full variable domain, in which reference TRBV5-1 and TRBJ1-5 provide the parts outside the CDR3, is KAGVTQTPRYLIKTRGQQVTLSCSPISGHRSVSWYQQTPGQGLQFLFEYFSETQRNKGNFPGRFSGRQFSNSRSEMNVSTLELGDSALYLCASSTSGGSLESNQPQHFGDGTRLSIL.

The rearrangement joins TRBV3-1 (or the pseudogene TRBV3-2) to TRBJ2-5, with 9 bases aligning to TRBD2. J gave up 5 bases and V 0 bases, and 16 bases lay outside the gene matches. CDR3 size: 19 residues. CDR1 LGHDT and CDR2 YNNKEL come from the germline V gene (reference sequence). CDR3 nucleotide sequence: TGTGCCAGCAGCCAAGATGGGGGGATAGCGGGGGATTATCGGGAGACCCAGTACTTC. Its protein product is CASSQDGGIAGDYRETQYF.

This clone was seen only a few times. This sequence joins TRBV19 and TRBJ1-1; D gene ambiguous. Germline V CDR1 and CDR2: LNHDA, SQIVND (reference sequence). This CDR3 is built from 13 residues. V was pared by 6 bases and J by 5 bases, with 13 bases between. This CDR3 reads CASSQAKGTEAFF. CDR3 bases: TGTGCCAGTAGCCAAGCGAAAGGTACTGAAGCTTTCTTT. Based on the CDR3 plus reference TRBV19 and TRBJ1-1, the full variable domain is DGGITQSPKYLFRKEGQNVTLSCEQNLNHDAMYWYRQDPGQGLRLIYYSQIVNDFQKGDIAEGYSVSREKKESFPLTVTSAQKNPTAFYLCASSQAKGTEAFFGQGTRLTVV.